In this sample, the clone carrying this T cell receptor (beta chain) turned up many times. No antigen is known for it. TCRdb ran MiXCR on the 5' RACE reads and lists one entry per CDR3 protein. The sample holds about 39,000 distinct CDR3 sequences, less than 4% seen once. These data are taken from a study of CD8 T cells in ankylosing spondylitis. Study-level results: Blood from ankylosing spondylitis patients appeared to carry a characteristic roughly eight-variant TCR beta motif.

The sequencing sample was made of blood, either unsorted or a sorted T cell fraction (not recorded which). The source of this sequence is a male donor with ankylosing spondylitis or in good health (not recorded which).

CDR3 coding DNA: TGTGCCAGCAGCGTAGGAACAGATACCCGCACAGATACGCAGTATTTT. As protein: CASSVGTDTRTDTQYF. The rearrangement links TRBV9 to TRBJ2-3, with D uncertain. This CDR3 contains 16 residues. In germline, CDR1 is SGDLS, CDR2 YYNGEE. The V end lost 0 bases, the J end lost 1 base, and 12 bases lay between the germline ends.